These 11 T cell receptor beta chains came from one sample sequenced in a study of cytomegalovirus exposure and HLA in healthy donors. A multiplex PCR was run with 60 Vbeta primers and 13 Jbeta primers. This table comes from immunoSEQ multiplex PCR, and its TCRdb copy is limited to in-frame clones, with some not included. The sample lists about 130,000 clones; about three quarters were seen once. Sequencing was performed on PBMCs. The source of these receptors is an older woman in good health and CMV-seropositive.

This clone was seen many times. The rearrangement uses TRBV5-4 and TRBJ2-7; tentatively, D is TRBD1 (7 bases). V was trimmed by 4 bases and J by 6 bases, leaving 17 bases between them. Germline V gives CDR1 SGHNT, CDR2 YYREEE (reference sequence). The CDR3 covers 14 residues. DNA of the CDR3: TGTGCCAGCAGCCCAGGAGGGTACAGGGGCGAGCAGTACTTC. It encodes CASSPGGYRGEQYF.

This clone was picked up one time. Other DNA variants within this sample encode the same CDR3. This chain links TRBV7-3 with TRBJ2-3, with TRBD1 as a possible D gene (6 bases). Germline loops: CDR1 SGHTA, CDR2 FQGTGA. This CDR3 is 14 amino acids long. The germline V and J ends were trimmed by 5 bases and 0 bases, with 9 bases remaining between them. CDR3 nucleotide sequence: TGTGCCAGCAGCCCCGGGACAAGCACAGATACGCAGTATTTT. It codes for CASSPGTSTDTQYF.

This clone was seen a handful of times. V is TRBV11-2 and J is TRBJ2-7; TRBD1 is a possible D gene (6 bases). Germline values: CDR1 SGHAT, CDR2 FQNNGV. The CDR3 covers 15 residues. With 5 bases removed from V and 0 bases from J, the gap between germline ends came to 14 bases. In nucleotides, the CDR3 is TGTGCCAGCAGCCCGCCGGACAGTCTCTCCTACGAGCAGTACTTC. This sequence encodes CASSPPDSLSYEQYF. Full variable domain (remainder filled in from reference TRBV11-2 and TRBJ2-7): EAGVAQSPRYKIIEKRQSVAFWCNPISGHATLYWYQQILGQGPKLLIQFQNNGVVDDSQLPKDRFSAERLKGVDSTLKIQPAKLEDSAVYLCASSPPDSLSYEQYFGPGTRLTVT.

V gene TRBV4-3 combines with J gene TRBJ1-2; D is unresolved. Germline CDR1 and CDR2: LGHNA and YSLEER. V was pared by 7 bases and J by 8 bases, with 17 bases between. This CDR3 is 13 amino acids long. The DNA of the CDR3 is TGCGCCAGCAAAACTGACGGGGAGAAGGGCTACACCTTC. Protein product: CASKTDGEKGYTF.

The rearrangement links TRBV5-5 to TRBJ2-5; a possible D gene is TRBD1 (6 bases). V gave up 4 bases and J gave up 2 bases, with 15 bases separating them. In germline, CDR1 is SGHKS, CDR2 YYEKEE (reference sequence). The CDR3 has 15 residues. The chain's CDR3 is CASSPPVGTQETQYF. The CDR3 DNA follows: TGTGCCAGCAGCCCACCCGTGGGGACACAAGAGACCCAGTACTTC.

This sequence joins TRBV18 and TRBJ1-2; no definite D call. The CDR3 consists of 13 residues. The germline V gene has CDR1 KGHSH and CDR2 LQKENI. With 6 bases removed from V and 6 bases from J, the gap between germline ends came to 14 bases. In nucleotides, the CDR3 is TGTGCCAGCTCTCAGCTTACAGCAGATGGCTACACCTTC. Protein sequence: CASSQLTADGYTF.

This chain joins TRBV27 and TRBJ1-2, with D perhaps matching TRBD1 (6 bases). V was pared by 4 bases and J by 4 bases, with 10 bases between. Germline CDR1 is MNHEY and CDR2 is SMNVEV (reference sequence). CDR3 size: 13 residues. CDR3 in amino acids: CASSWQGTYGYTF. CDR3 DNA sequence: TGTGCCAGCAGTTGGCAGGGGACCTATGGCTACACCTTC.

V gene TRBV5-1 combines with J gene TRBJ2-3, with a tentative D call TRBD2 (6 bases). The CDR3 extends over 15 amino acids. V lost 4 bases and J lost 0, with 12 bases in between. From germline, CDR1 is SGHRS and CDR2 YFSETQ. CDR3 sequence: CASSPGTLSTDTQYF. CDR3 DNA sequence: TGCGCCAGCAGCCCGGGGACTCTTAGCACAGATACGCAGTATTTT.

The chain joins TRBV9 to TRBJ1-2; the D gene is possibly TRBD1 (6 bases). This CDR3 has 15 residues. With 1 base removed from V and 5 bases from J, the gap between germline ends came to 15 bases. From germline, CDR1 is SGDLS and CDR2 YYNGEE. The CDR3 protein is CASSVSSGVGYGYTF. DNA for the CDR3: TGTGCCAGCAGCGTATCCTCAGGGGTGGGTTATGGCTACACCTTC.

The genes are TRBV19 and TRBJ1-5, with 9 bases matching TRBD1. The CDR3 loop spans 14 amino acids. Germline assignment: CDR1 LNHDA and CDR2 SQIVND (reference sequence). Trimming removed 7 bases from V and 4 bases from J; junction bases left unmatched: 5. As DNA, the CDR3 is TGTGCCAGTATGAGGGACAGGGTAAATCAGCCCCAGCATTTT. Amino acid sequence: CASMRDRVNQPQHF.

The table lists this clone with a count of one. The V gene is TRBV4-2, the J gene TRBJ1-3; TRBD1 aligns across 7 bases. Germline-derived CDR1 and CDR2 are LGHNA and YNFKEQ. V gave up 0 bases and J gave up 4 bases; unmatched junction bases: 9. The CDR3 runs to 17 residues. The CDR3 loop reads CASSQDGQGGKGNTIYF. The CDR3 nucleotides are TGTGCCAGCAGCCAAGATGGGCAGGGGGGTAAGGGAAACACCATATATTTT.